The present T cell receptor beta chain was sequenced within a study of cytomegalovirus exposure and HLA in healthy donors. The study ran its PCR with 60 Vbeta and 13 Jbeta primers. This table comes from immunoSEQ multiplex PCR, and its TCRdb copy is limited to in-frame clones, with some not included. Of some 180,000 clones listed, more than 9.5% are singletons. Trimming took 3 bases from V and 2 from J, leaving 9 bases between them. Per the germline V gene, CDR1 is LNHDA and CDR2 is SQIVND (reference sequence). The length of the CDR3 is 14 residues. The receptor was isolated from a man aged 50 to 60 in good health and CMV-seropositive. Sequenced input: PBMCs. The chain has TRBV19 and TRBJ2-3; D uncertain. The CDR3 bases are TGTGCCAGTAGTATCGGGTCTAACACAGATACGCAGTATTTT. Encoded protein: CASSIGSNTDTQYF. Based on the CDR3 plus reference TRBV19 and TRBJ2-3, the full variable domain is DGGITQSPKYLFRKEGQNVTLSCEQNLNHDAMYWYRQDPGQGLRLIYYSQIVNDFQKGDIAEGYSVSREKKESFPLTVTSAQKNPTAFYLCASSIGSNTDTQYFGPGTRLTVL.